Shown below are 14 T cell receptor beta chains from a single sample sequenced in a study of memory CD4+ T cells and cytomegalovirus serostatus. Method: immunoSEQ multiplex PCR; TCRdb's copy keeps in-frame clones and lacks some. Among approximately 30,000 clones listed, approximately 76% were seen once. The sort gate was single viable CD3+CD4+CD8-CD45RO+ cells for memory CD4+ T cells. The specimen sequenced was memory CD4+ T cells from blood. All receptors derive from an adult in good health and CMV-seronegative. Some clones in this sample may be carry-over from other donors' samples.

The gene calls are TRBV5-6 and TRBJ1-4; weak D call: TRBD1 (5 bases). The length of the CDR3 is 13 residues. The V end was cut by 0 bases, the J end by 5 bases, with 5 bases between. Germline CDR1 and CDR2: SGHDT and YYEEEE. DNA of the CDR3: TGTGCCAGCAGCTTGGGGGGGAATGAAAAACTGTTTTTT. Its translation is CASSLGGNEKLFF.

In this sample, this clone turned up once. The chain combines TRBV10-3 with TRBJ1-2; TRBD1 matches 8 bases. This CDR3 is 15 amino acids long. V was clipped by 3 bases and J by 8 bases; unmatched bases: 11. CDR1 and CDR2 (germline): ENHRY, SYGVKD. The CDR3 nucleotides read TGTGCCATCAGTGAACGGACAGGGACCATCGGGGGCTACACCTTC. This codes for CAISERTGTIGGYTF.

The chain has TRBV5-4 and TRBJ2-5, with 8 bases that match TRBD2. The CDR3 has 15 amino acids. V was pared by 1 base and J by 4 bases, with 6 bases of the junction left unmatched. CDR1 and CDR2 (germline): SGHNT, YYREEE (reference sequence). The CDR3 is CASSLYSGGGETQYF. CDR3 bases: TGTGCCAGCAGCTTGTACTCGGGGGGGGGAGAGACCCAGTACTTC. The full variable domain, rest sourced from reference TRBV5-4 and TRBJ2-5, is ETGVTQSPTHLIKTRGQQVTLRCSSQSGHNTVSWYQQALGQGPQFIFQYYREEENGRGNFPPRFSGLQFPNYSSELNVNALELDDSALYLCASSLYSGGGETQYFGPGTRLLVL.

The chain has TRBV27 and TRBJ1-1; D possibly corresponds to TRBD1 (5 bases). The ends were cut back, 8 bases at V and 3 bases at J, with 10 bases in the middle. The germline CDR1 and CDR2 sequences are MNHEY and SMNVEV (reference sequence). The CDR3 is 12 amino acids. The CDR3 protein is CASQGWYTEAFF. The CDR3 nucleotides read TGTGCCAGCCAGGGATGGTACACTGAAGCTTTCTTT.

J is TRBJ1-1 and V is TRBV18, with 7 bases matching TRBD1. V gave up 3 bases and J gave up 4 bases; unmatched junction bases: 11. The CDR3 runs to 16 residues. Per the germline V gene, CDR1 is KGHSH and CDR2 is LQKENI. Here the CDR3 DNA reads TGTGCCAGCTCACCTTTGAAGGGGGCGCAGAGCACTGAAGCTTTCTTT. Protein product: CASSPLKGAQSTEAFF.

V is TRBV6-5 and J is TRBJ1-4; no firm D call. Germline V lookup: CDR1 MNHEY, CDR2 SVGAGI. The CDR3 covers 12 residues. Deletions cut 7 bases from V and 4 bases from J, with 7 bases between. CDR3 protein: CASKGNNEKLFF. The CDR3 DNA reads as TGTGCCAGCAAAGGGAATAATGAAAAACTGTTTTTT.

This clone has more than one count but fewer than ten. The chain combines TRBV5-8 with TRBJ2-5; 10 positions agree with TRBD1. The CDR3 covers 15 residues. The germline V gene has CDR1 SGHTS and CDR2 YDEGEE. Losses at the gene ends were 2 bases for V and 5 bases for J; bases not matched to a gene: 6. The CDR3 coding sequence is TGTGCCAGCAGCTTCTTGGGACAGGGGACCGAGACCCAGTACTTC. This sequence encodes CASSFLGQGTETQYF.

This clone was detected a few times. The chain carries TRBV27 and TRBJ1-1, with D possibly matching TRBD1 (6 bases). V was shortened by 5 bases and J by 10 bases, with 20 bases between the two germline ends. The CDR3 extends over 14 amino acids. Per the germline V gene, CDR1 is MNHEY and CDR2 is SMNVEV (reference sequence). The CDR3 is CASSLLRGLQGAFF. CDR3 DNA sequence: TGTGCCAGCAGTCTACTCCGGGGGCTCCAGGGAGCTTTCTTT.

CDR3 DNA: TGTGCCTGGGGACCCGTCGGGTATGGAAACACCATATATTTT. This sequence encodes CAWGPVGYGNTIYF. The rearrangement links TRBV30 to TRBJ1-3; D is unclear. Germline lookup yields CDR1 GTSNPN and CDR2 SVGIG (reference sequence). The CDR3 extends over 14 amino acids. The germline V and J ends were trimmed by 5 bases and 3 bases, with 14 bases remaining between them.

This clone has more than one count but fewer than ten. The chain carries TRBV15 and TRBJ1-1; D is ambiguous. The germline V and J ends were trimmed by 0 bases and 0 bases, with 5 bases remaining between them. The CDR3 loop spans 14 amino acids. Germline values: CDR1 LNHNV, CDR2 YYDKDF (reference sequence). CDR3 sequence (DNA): TGTGCCACCAGCAGAGAGAGGATGAACACTGAAGCTTTCTTT. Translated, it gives CATSRERMNTEAFF.

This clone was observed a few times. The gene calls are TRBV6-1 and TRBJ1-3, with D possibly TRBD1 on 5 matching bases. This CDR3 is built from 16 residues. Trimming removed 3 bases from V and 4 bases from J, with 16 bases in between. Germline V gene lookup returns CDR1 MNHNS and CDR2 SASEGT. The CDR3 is CASSDLVGRGGNTIYF. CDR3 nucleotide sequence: TGTGCCAGCAGTGACCTTGTGGGGCGCGGGGGAAACACCATATATTTT.

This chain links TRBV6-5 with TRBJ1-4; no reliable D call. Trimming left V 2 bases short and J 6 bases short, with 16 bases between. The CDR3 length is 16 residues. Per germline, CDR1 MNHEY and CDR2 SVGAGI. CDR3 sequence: CASSYAFGGIDEKLFF. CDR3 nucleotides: TGTGCCAGCAGTTACGCCTTCGGTGGGATTGATGAAAAACTGTTTTTT.

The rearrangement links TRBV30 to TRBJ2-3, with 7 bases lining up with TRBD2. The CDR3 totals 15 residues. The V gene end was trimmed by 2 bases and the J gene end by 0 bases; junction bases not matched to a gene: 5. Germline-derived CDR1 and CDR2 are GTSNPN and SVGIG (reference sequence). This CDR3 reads CAWSRRGISTDTQYF. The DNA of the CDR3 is TGTGCCTGGAGTCGGCGGGGGATAAGCACAGATACGCAGTATTTT. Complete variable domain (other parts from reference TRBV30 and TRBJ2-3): SQTIHQWPATLVQPVGSPLSLECTVEGTSNPNLYWYRQAAGRGLQLLFYSVGIGQISSEVPQNLSASRPQDRQFILSSKKLLLSDSGFYLCAWSRRGISTDTQYFGPGTRLTVL.

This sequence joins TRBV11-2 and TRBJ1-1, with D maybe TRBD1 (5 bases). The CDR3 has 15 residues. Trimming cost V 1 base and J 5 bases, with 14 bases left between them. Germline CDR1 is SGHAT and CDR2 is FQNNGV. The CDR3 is CASSLVFGGRTEAFF. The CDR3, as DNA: TGTGCCAGCAGCTTAGTTTTTGGGGGTCGAACTGAAGCTTTCTTT.